This TCR beta chain came from a study of blood T cell repertoires in COVID-19 (dated by TCRdb to the early 2020s). Concerning the study at large: Collaborator samples came from the United States, Italy and Spain and covered acute and convalescent phases of COVID-19. The prospective study material was composed of cDNA or gDNA derived from T cells, B-cell-depleted T cells, or PBMCs. Deeply sampled blood TCRbeta repertoires from subjects exposed to, actively infected with, or recovered from COVID-19 were included in the dataset. The repertoires were made available in a free public database intended to serve as a resource for research on the immune response to SARS-CoV-2. Samples came from the ongoing ImmuneRACE study (first 160 participants) plus 1,254 subjects from 6 global collaborators. A de-identified subject ID, COVID-19 status, age in years and sex were almost always included in the sample metadata. Where available, HLA class I and class II types were obtained from metadata supplied by the sample provider rather than from assay-based typing. Overall results and qualifications from the work: Clinical and demographic metadata were provided uncurated, with the amount varying by source and participant.

TCRbeta CDR3 regions were amplified from genomic DNA by means of the immunoSEQ Assay, a bias-controlled multiplex PCR. On the authors' methods: The number of nucleated cells in each sample was estimated from the amplification of reference gene primers within the assay. To quantify the absolute abundance of each unique TCRbeta CDR3 rearrangement, sequence reads were collapsed and filtered. For each sample, productive Simpson clonality was calculated by taking the square root of Simpson's diversity index across productive rearrangements. The source is immuneACCESS, and TCRdb retained only in-frame sequences with V and J called. Part of the clones is not carried over; for the studies checked, unresolved V genes explain less than half of this, and the remainder is unexplained. V and J calls and clone size follow that table, whereas D and trimming were derived from the DNA. This sample comprises around 150,000 clones, over 75% of them detected only once. The ten largest clones represent approximately 11% of the sample.

Note on this clone: Its antigen specificity is not known. No quality values exist for individual bases; no much larger clone is one base distant.

V loses 0 bases, J loses 4 bases, and the germline ends lie 11 bases apart. The CDR3 starts with the cysteine, ends with the phenylalanine, and has 15 residues. CDR3 DNA only is kept here, 45 bases in frame from base 1. The CDR1 and CDR2 encoded by the germline V gene are SGHDT and YYEEEE. The collaborating institutions used their own protocols to collect whole blood in K2EDTA tubes. Collaborator samples were shipped for TCRbeta analysis as frozen whole blood, isolated PBMCs, or DNA extracted from either sample type. This clonotype was sampled from a man aged 55 to 70 with active or convalescent COVID-19. The V and J segments used are TRBV5-6 and TRBJ2-1, with TRBD1 as a weak D call on 6 bases. The material sequenced was peripheral blood. The CDR3 reads as follows: CASSLDGTSYNEQFF. Read as DNA, the sequence is TGTGCCAGCAGCTTGGATGGGACATCATACAATGAGCAGTTCTTC.